This T cell receptor beta chain was recovered during a study of OX40 agonist ivuxolimab in advanced cancers. This CDR3 has 15 residues. Trimming stripped 3 bases from V and 2 bases from J, with 11 bases between. Germline CDR1 is SGHVS and CDR2 is FNYEAQ. The protocol was immunoSEQ multiplex PCR, while the TCRdb copy is restricted to in-frame clones and leaves out a portion. Among 22,000 or so clones listed, over 60% were seen once. The J gene is TRBJ2-1, the V gene TRBV7-6, with TRBD2 as a possible D gene (5 bases). Sequenced material: CD4+ or CD8+ T cells sorted from blood, taken in a trial of the OX40 agonist ivuxolimab. This receptor was obtained from an adult with an advanced solid tumor such as melanoma, head and neck, liver or kidney cancer. The CDR3: CASSLGGPPYNEQFF. CDR3 DNA: TGTGCCAGCAGCTTGGGCGGGCCACCCTACAATGAGCAGTTCTTC. The whole variable domain, filled in from reference TRBV7-6 and TRBJ2-1, reads GAGVSQSPRYKVTKRGQDVALRCDPISGHVSLYWYRQALGQGPEFLTYFNYEAQQDKSGLPNDRFSAERPEGSISTLTIQRTEQRDSAMYRCASSLGGPPYNEQFFGPGTRLTVL.